This TCR beta chain was documented in a study of response to subunit inactivated influenza vaccine (dated by TCRdb to 2017 to 2018). Some background on the complete study: Deep quantitative T cell receptor repertoire profiling was used in the study to track responses to a trivalent subunit inactivated influenza vaccine. Broad study findings and their caveats: It was suggested by the authors that each seasonal influenza vaccination may recruit only a limited number of new T cells.

Library creation used RT-PCR. The run used an Illumina HiSeq 2500. TCRdb handled the public reads itself, with Q25 trimming in fastp and clone calling in MiXCR, and kept productive beta chains. For every CDR3 protein sequence, its rows merge into one entry that carries the most common genes and DNA. Across this sample there are around 750,000 distinct CDR3 sequences, with 21% seen only once. Of the sample, more than 8.5% falls within the top ten clones. V sheds 0 bases and J sheds 3 bases, leaving 12 bases between their ends. The germline V gene yields SGHDN for CDR1 and FVKESK for CDR2. The CDR3 spans 15 residues, from the cysteine through the phenylalanine. The entry retains the CDR3 DNA only, 45 bases that are in frame from base 1. Regarding this clonotype: Its antigen has not been determined. One base away there is no much larger clone; base qualities are not given.

The chain is encoded by TRBV14 joined to TRBJ2-7, with TRBD1 perhaps the D gene, on 6 matching bases. The sequenced sample was PBMCs from blood, obtained 5 days after vaccination. The origin of this receptor is a middle-aged man who received an inactivated influenza vaccine. Donor details come from another sample of the same person, matched by shared clones. The DNA sequence follows: TGTGCCAGCAGCCAAGATTGGGGACACAGCTACGAGCAGTACTTC. This encodes CASSQDWGHSYEQYF.